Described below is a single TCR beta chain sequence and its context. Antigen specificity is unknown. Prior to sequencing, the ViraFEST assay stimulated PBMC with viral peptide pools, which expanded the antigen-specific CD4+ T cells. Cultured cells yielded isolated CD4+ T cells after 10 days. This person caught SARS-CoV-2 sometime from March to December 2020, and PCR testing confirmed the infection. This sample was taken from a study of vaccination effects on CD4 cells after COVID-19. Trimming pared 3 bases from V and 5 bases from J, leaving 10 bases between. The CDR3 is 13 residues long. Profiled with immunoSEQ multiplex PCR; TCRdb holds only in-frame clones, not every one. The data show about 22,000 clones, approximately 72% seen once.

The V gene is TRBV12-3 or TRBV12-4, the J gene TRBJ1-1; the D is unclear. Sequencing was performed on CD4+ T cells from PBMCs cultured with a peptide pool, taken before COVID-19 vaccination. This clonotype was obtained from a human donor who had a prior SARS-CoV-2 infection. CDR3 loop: CASSFGEGTEAFF. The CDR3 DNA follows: TGTGCCAGCAGTTTCGGGGAGGGAACTGAAGCTTTCTTT.